The 18 T cell receptor beta chains given below trace back to one sample, sequenced in a study of early T cells in non-severe SARS-CoV-2 infection. TCRdb called the 5' RACE reads again in MiXCR, with one record for every CDR3 protein. The table records tens of thousands of distinct CDR3 sequences, roughly 4.7% of them present only once. Material: whole blood. The receptors come from an adult who was a healthcare worker with PCR-confirmed SARS-CoV-2 infection or an uninfected control (not recorded which).

This sequence joins TRBV28 and TRBJ2-3; 7 nucleotides align to TRBD1. The CDR3 sequence is 16 residues long. Germline lookup yields CDR1 MDHEN and CDR2 SYDVKM. Trimming took 5 bases from V and 0 from J; bases not matched to a gene: 8. The DNA for the CDR3 is TGTGCCAGCAGTGCTGCCGACAGGGTTAGCACAGATACGCAGTATTTT. This encodes CASSAADRVSTDTQYF.

This chain joins TRBV4-2 and TRBJ1-1, with 10 nucleotides matching TRBD1. V lost 1 base to trimming and J lost 1 base; unmatched junction nucleotides: 6. The CDR3 covers 17 residues. Germline V gene data show CDR1 as LGHNA and CDR2 as YNFKEQ. The DNA for the CDR3 is TGTGCCAGCAGCCAAGCCGGGACAGGGGAGGGGAACACTGAAGCTTTCTTT. Translated: CASSQAGTGEGNTEAFF.

CDR3 DNA: TGCAGCTCGAAGGGTACTGACAGGGGTAATGAGCAGTTCTTC. This encodes CSSKGTDRGNEQFF. The chain recombines TRBV29-1 with TRBJ2-1; TRBD1 matches 8 bases. Germline CDR1 reads SQVTM; CDR2 reads ANQGSEA. J gave up 7 bases and V 8 bases, and 13 bases lay outside the gene matches. The CDR3 length is 14 residues.

This clonotype was detected only a few times. The chain joins TRBV15 to TRBJ2-1, with 9 bases aligning to TRBD2. V shed 3 bases, J shed 6 bases, and the junction held 6 bases outside the gene matches. The CDR3 runs 15 residues. From germline, CDR1 is LNHNV and CDR2 YYDKDF (reference sequence). The CDR3, as DNA: TGTGCCACCAGCAGCCCTACTAGCGGGTCCAATGAGCAGTTCTTC. This translates into CATSSPTSGSNEQFF.

The table lists this clonotype with many counts. The rearrangement uses TRBV6-1 and TRBJ2-5, with 9 bases matching TRBD2. CDR1 and CDR2 from the germline V gene are MNHNS and SASEGT. The CDR3 is made up of 18 amino acids. With V trimmed by 0 bases and J by 1 base, 9 bases remained unmatched. CDR3 nucleotides: TGTGCCAGCAGTGAAGCTCGGGCGAGTAGCGGGGGCCAAGAGACCCAGTACTTC. Its translation is CASSEARASSGGQETQYF.

The gene calls are TRBV12-3 or TRBV12-4 and TRBJ2-1; D gene uncertain. This CDR3 is 17 amino acids long. Trimming took 4 bases from V and 4 from J, leaving 20 bases between them. CDR3 residues: CASSSSHALRSYNEQFF. CDR3 bases: TGTGCCAGCAGTTCCTCACATGCCCTGCGAAGTTACAATGAGCAGTTCTTC.

This clonotype was seen a few times. The rearrangement links TRBV11-3 to TRBJ2-2; D possibly corresponds to TRBD1 (6 bases). Germline V gives CDR1 SGHNT, CDR2 YENEEA. V was clipped by 4 bases and J by 5 bases, with 17 bases between them. The CDR3 extends over 16 amino acids. The CDR3 DNA follows: TGTGCCAGCAGCTGGGGACAAGGAAGCCTGACCGGGGAGCTGTTTTTT. This gives the protein CASSWGQGSLTGELFF.

The table lists this clonotype with many counts. The chain combines TRBV7-9 with TRBJ1-5, with D possibly matching TRBD1 (5 bases). The germline CDR1 and CDR2 sequences are SEHNR and FQNEAQ (reference sequence). Trimming pared 4 bases from V and 4 bases from J, leaving 17 bases between. This CDR3 spans 16 amino acids. CDR3 amino acids: CASSYTGTADNQPQHF. CDR3 nucleotides: TGTGCCAGCAGCTACACCGGGACGGCTGATAATCAGCCCCAGCATTTT.

This sequence joins TRBV11-2 and TRBJ1-4; TRBD1 agrees at 8 bases. The CDR3 runs 15 residues. Germline V gene lookup returns CDR1 SGHAT and CDR2 FQNNGV. Trimming removed 5 bases from V and 10 bases from J; junction bases left unmatched: 12. CDR3 sequence: CASSIGQGTIAKLFF. The CDR3, as DNA: TGTGCCAGCAGCATCGGACAGGGCACTATTGCAAAACTGTTTTTT.

This clonotype is judged medium-sized (0.01 to 0.1%). The chain combines TRBV12-3 or TRBV12-4 with TRBJ1-2; 8 nucleotides line up with TRBD1. This CDR3 is built from 13 residues. Germline trimming cut 4 bases from V and 7 bases from J; bases unmatched to any gene: 5. As DNA, the CDR3 is TGTGCCAGCAGTTCGTTCACAGGGGGTGGCTACACCTTC. Encoded protein: CASSSFTGGGYTF.

This clonotype was seen ten or more times. This sequence joins TRBV10-3 and TRBJ2-7, with a weak D call TRBD1 (6 bases). The CDR3 has 15 residues. From germline, CDR1 is ENHRY and CDR2 SYGVKD. V dropped 0 bases and J dropped 2 bases, with 11 bases sitting between them. CDR3 region: CAISESSGATYEQYF. The CDR3 bases are TGTGCCATCAGTGAGTCTTCAGGGGCTACCTACGAGCAGTACTTC.

This clonotype appeared many times. The rearrangement links TRBV7-3 to TRBJ2-3, with TRBD2 matching over 8 bases. Looked up from germline, CDR1 is SGHTA and CDR2 is FQGTGA. V lost 4 bases, J lost 5 bases, and 8 bases stayed unmatched. The CDR3 covers 15 residues. The CDR3 sequence is CASSYAAGAGDTQYF. CDR3 nucleotide sequence: TGTGCCAGCAGCTATGCAGCGGGGGCGGGAGATACGCAGTATTTT.

The chain couples TRBV13 to TRBJ2-3; no firm D call. Germline CDR1 and CDR2: PRHDT and FYEKMQ (reference sequence). The V end lost 6 bases, the J end lost 2 bases, and 3 bases lay between the germline ends. CDR3 length: 11 residues. CDR3 protein: CASRNTDTQYF. CDR3 bases: TGTGCCAGCAGAAACACAGATACGCAGTATTTT.

This clonotype was counted many times. DNA of the CDR3: TGTGCCAGCAGTTACAGGGAGTACTCACCCCTCCACTTT. Translation gives CASSYREYSPLHF. The chain is built from TRBV6-5 and TRBJ1-6, with D unresolved. Germline V gene data show CDR1 as MNHEY and CDR2 as SVGAGI. The V gene lost 2 bases and the J gene lost 10 bases, with 9 bases spanning the gap. The CDR3 has 13 amino acids.

This chain joins TRBV11-2 and TRBJ2-3, with D maybe TRBD1 (5 bases). The germline V and J ends were trimmed by 5 bases and 0 bases, with 9 bases remaining between them. The CDR3 covers 14 residues. Germline lookup yields CDR1 SGHAT and CDR2 FQNNGV. CDR3 residues: CASSDSLSTDTQYF. Written as DNA, the CDR3 is TGTGCCAGCAGCGACAGCCTTAGCACAGATACGCAGTATTTT.

This clonotype was observed at least ten times. The CDR3 region has the DNA TGTGCCATCACTCTCCAGAATAACTATGGCTACACCTTC. Translating it yields CAITLQNNYGYTF. The chain couples TRBV10-3 to TRBJ1-2; D call uncertain. The germline V and J ends were trimmed by 7 bases and 1 base, with 10 bases remaining between them. CDR3 size: 13 residues. Germline CDR1 ENHRY, CDR2 SYGVKD.

This clonotype was observed many times. This chain connects TRBV7-9 to TRBJ2-7; D call uncertain. CDR1 SEHNR and CDR2 FQNEAQ come from the germline V gene (reference sequence). The CDR3 is made up of 11 amino acids. Trimming shortened V by 5 bases and J by 7 bases, and 9 bases separated the two germline ends. In nucleotides, the CDR3 is TGTGCCAGCAGCCCCCCTGGGGAGCAGTACTTC. This translates into CASSPPGEQYF.

This clonotype has ten or more counts. The rearrangement joins TRBV20-1 to TRBJ1-5; D ambiguous. Germline V gene sequence: CDR1 DFQATT, CDR2 SNEGSKA (reference sequence). V gave up 0 bases and J gave up 4 bases, with 10 bases separating them. The CDR3 totals 14 residues. The CDR3 sequence is CSARDRRGNQPQHF. CDR3 nucleotides: TGCAGTGCTAGAGATCGTAGAGGGAATCAGCCCCAGCATTTT.